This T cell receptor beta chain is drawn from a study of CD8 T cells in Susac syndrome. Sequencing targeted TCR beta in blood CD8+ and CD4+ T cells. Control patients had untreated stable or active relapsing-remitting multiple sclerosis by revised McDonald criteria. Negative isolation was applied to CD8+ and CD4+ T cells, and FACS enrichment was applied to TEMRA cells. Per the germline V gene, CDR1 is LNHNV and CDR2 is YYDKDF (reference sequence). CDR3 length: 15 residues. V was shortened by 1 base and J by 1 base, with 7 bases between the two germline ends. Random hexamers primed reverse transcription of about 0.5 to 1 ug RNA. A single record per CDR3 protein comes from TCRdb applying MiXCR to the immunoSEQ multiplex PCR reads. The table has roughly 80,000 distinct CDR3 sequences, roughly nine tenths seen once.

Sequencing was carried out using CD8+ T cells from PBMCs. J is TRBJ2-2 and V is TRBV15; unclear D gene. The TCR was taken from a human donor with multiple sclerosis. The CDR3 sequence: CATSRVTQNTGELFF. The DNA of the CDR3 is TGTGCCACCAGCAGAGTGACCCAGAACACCGGGGAGCTGTTTTTT. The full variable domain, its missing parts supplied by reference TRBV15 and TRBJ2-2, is DAMVIQNPRYQVTQFGKPVTLSCSQTLNHNVMYWYQQKSSQAPKLLFHYYDKDFNNEADTPDNFQSRRPNTSFCFLDIRSPGLGDTAMYLCATSRVTQNTGELFFGEGSRLTVL.